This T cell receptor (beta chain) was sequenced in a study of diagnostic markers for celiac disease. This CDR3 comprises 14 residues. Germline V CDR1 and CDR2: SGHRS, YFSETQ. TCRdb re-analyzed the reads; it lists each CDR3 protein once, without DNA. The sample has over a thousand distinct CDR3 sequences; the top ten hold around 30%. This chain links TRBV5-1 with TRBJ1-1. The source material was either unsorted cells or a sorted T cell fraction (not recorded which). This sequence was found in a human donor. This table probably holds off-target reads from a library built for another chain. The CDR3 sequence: CASSLATANTEAFF.